A single sample is the source of the 17 T cell receptor beta chains below, sequenced in a study of CD8+ T cells in alopecia areata (dated by TCRdb to the late 2010s). The method was the immunoSEQ multiplex PCR assay. RNA was extracted from all samples and reverse transcribed into cDNA as template for TCR sequencing. This is the immuneACCESS table as TCRdb keeps it, with only in-frame sequences that have V and J called. A part of the clones is gone; compared with another copy, unresolved V genes explain less than half, and the rest is unexplained. The sample includes about 150,000 clones, with 47% observed a single time. About 6.3% of the sample belongs to the ten largest clones. The sequencing input was CD4+ T cells sorted from blood. Source of these receptors: a human donor with alopecia areata.

This clone was seen just once. The gene calls are TRBV6-5 and TRBJ2-2; possible D gene TRBD2, 5 bases. V lost 6 bases and J lost 1, with 9 bases in between. This CDR3 region has 14 residues. Per germline, CDR1 MNHEY and CDR2 SVGAGI. The CDR3 DNA reads TGTGCCAGCAGGAGGACTGGGAACACCGGGGAGCTGTTTTTT. Translation: CASRRTGNTGELFF.

V usage is TRBV30 and J usage is TRBJ1-5; D remains ambiguous. The germline V and J ends were trimmed by 1 base and 0 bases, with 10 bases remaining between them. Germline CDR1 and CDR2: GTSNPN and SVGIG (reference sequence). CDR3 length equals 15 residues. CDR3 in DNA: TGTGCCTGGAGTGGGTCCCGGGCTAGCAATCAGCCCCAGCATTTT. This sequence encodes CAWSGSRASNQPQHF.

The chain is built from TRBV5-1 and TRBJ2-5; 7 positions agree with TRBD1. The CDR3 runs to 14 residues. Germline V gives CDR1 SGHRS, CDR2 YFSETQ. The V gene end was trimmed by 4 bases and the J gene end by 1 base; junction bases not matched to a gene: 4. CDR3 protein: CASSLWDSQETQYF. CDR3 coding DNA: TGCGCCAGCAGCCTCTGGGACAGCCAAGAGACCCAGTACTTC.

This clone was picked up a small number of times. V gene TRBV5-1 combines with J gene TRBJ2-3, with 8 bases lining up with TRBD1. Germline CDR1 and CDR2: SGHRS and YFSETQ. The CDR3 covers 15 residues. J gave up 3 bases and V 4 bases, and 7 bases lay outside the gene matches. Here the CDR3 reads CASSALGQGTDTQYF. The DNA for the CDR3 is TGCGCCAGCAGCGCCCTAGGACAGGGAACAGATACGCAGTATTTT.

This clone was seen a handful of times. This rearrangement joins TRBV2 to TRBJ2-1; the D is unclear. CDR1 and CDR2 from the germline V gene are SNHLY and FYNNEI. Deletions cut 4 bases from V and 7 bases from J, with 5 bases between. The CDR3 consists of 11 residues. CDR3 in DNA: TGTGCCAGCAGTGCCCTAAATGAGCAGTTCTTC. Its protein is CASSALNEQFF.

This clone was seen a single time. The chain carries TRBV18 and TRBJ1-1; tentative D call: TRBD1 (6 bases). Germline V lookup: CDR1 KGHSH, CDR2 LQKENI. The CDR3 has 14 amino acids. The V end lost 8 bases, the J end lost 0 bases, and 13 bases lay between the germline ends. CDR3 in amino acids: CASTSQGLNTEAFF. DNA of the CDR3: TGTGCCAGCACCAGCCAGGGGTTGAACACTGAAGCTTTCTTT.

The CDR3 loop is CAIGLAESTGELFF. CDR3 in DNA: TGTGCCATCGGACTAGCGGAAAGCACCGGGGAGCTGTTTTTT. This chain connects TRBV10-3 to TRBJ2-2, with 10 bases fitting TRBD2. Trimming took 8 bases from V and 4 from J; bases not matched to a gene: 4. The CDR3 runs to 14 residues. Germline V lookup: CDR1 ENHRY, CDR2 SYGVKD.

The CDR3 reads CSVEFGVAEQFF. The CDR3 DNA follows: TGCAGCGTTGAATTCGGGGTTGCGGAGCAGTTCTTC. The rearrangement uses TRBV29-1 and TRBJ2-1, with D perhaps TRBD2 (5 bases). This CDR3 spans 12 amino acids. Germline-derived CDR1 and CDR2 are SQVTM and ANQGSEA. Deletions cut 2 bases from V and 10 bases from J, with 12 bases between.

The rearrangement joins TRBV5-1 to TRBJ2-3; 7 bases match TRBD1. Unmatched junction bases numbered 8, after V lost 2 bases and J lost 5 bases. This CDR3 has 15 amino acids. In germline, CDR1 is SGHRS, CDR2 YFSETQ. This CDR3 is CASSLLDRDGDTQYF. DNA for the CDR3: TGCGCCAGCAGCTTACTAGACAGGGATGGAGATACGCAGTATTTT.

This clone was seen a few times. The chain links TRBV30 to TRBJ2-1; maybe TRBD2 (5 bases). The germline CDR1 and CDR2 sequences are GTSNPN and SVGIG (reference sequence). The ends were cut back, 6 bases at V and 0 bases at J, with 9 bases in the middle. CDR3 length equals 13 residues. The CDR3 is CACSASSYNEQFF. The DNA of the CDR3 is TGTGCCTGTAGCGCCAGCTCCTACAATGAGCAGTTCTTC.

DNA of the CDR3: TGTGCCAGCAGCCGTACAGGGGGCGATGGTAGCTACACCTTC. Translation gives CASSRTGGDGSYTF. V and J are TRBV27 and TRBJ1-2; TRBD1 matches 9 bases. The CDR3 spans 14 residues. Trimming at V came to 6 bases and at J to 9 bases, leaving 11 bases not matched to a gene. Germline lookup yields CDR1 MNHEY and CDR2 SMNVEV (reference sequence).

This clone was seen a few times. This sequence joins TRBV9 and TRBJ2-2; 8 positions match TRBD1. Germline-derived CDR1 and CDR2 are SGDLS and YYNGEE. CDR3 length: 17 residues. V lost 0 bases, J lost 9 bases, and 13 bases stayed unmatched. The CDR3 coding sequence is TGTGCCAGCAGCGTAGCCTCCGGACAGGGTTTTCGTAGGGAGCTGTTTTTT. It is translated as CASSVASGQGFRRELFF. The full variable domain, its missing parts supplied by reference TRBV9 and TRBJ2-2, is DSGVTQTPKHLITATGQRVTLRCSPRSGDLSVYWYQQSLDQGLQFLIQYYNGEERAKGNILERFSAQQFPDLHSELNLSSLELGDSALYFCASSVASGQGFRRELFFGEGSRLTVL.

The chain carries TRBV28 and TRBJ1-2; D is ambiguous. Trimming took 2 bases from V and 7 from J, leaving 5 bases between them. The germline CDR1 and CDR2 sequences are MDHEN and SYDVKM. This CDR3 has 11 amino acids. The CDR3 loop is CASSLRRGYTF. CDR3 coding DNA: TGTGCCAGCAGTTTACGCCGTGGCTACACCTTC.

This clone was counted only a few times. The chain employs TRBV28 and TRBJ2-1; possibly TRBD2 for D (6 bases). Germline V gene sequence: CDR1 MDHEN, CDR2 SYDVKM. V was cut by 8 bases and J by 8 bases, with 13 bases left in between. This CDR3 is built from 12 residues. The CDR3 nucleotides read TGTGCCAGCCGCCAGGGAGGCCATGAGCAGTTCTTC. Protein: CASRQGGHEQFF. The variable domain in full, completed from reference TRBV28 and TRBJ2-1, reads DVKVTQSSRYLVKRTGEKVFLECVQDMDHENMFWYRQDPGLGLRLIYFSYDVKMKEKGDIPEGYSVSREKKERFSLILESASTNQTSMYLCASRQGGHEQFFGPGTRLTVL.

This clone was recorded a few times. This chain joins TRBV29-1 and TRBJ2-5; D unresolved. CDR1 is SQVTM, CDR2 ANQGSEA, per germline. V was cut by 4 bases and J by 7 bases, with 28 bases left in between. The length of the CDR3 is 17 residues. The CDR3 sequence: CSVGDNRSKISLWTQYF. CDR3 DNA: TGCAGCGTTGGAGATAACCGGTCGAAAATAAGTTTGTGGACCCAGTACTTC.

This chain connects TRBV27 to TRBJ2-7, with D perhaps matching TRBD2 (6 bases). Between the trimmed V and J ends, which lost 6 bases and 2 bases, there was a span of 17 bases. CDR3 length: 15 residues. CDR1 is MNHEY and CDR2 is SMNVEV in the germline V gene (reference sequence). The DNA for the CDR3 is TGTGCCAGCAGCCGAGGGGTGCGGGATGCCTACGAGCAGTACTTC. Its translation: CASSRGVRDAYEQYF.

The rearrangement uses TRBV7-9 and TRBJ2-5; no clear D. This CDR3 has 15 residues. V lost 4 bases to trimming and J lost 5 bases, with 17 bases between them. The germline V gene encodes CDR1 SEHNR and CDR2 FQNEAQ (reference sequence). The CDR3 protein is CASSSALKWKETQYF. In nucleotides, the CDR3 is TGTGCCAGCAGCTCCGCGTTAAAGTGGAAGGAGACCCAGTACTTC.